Listed below are T cell receptor beta chains from one sample, sequenced in a study of shared clonotypes between healthy human individuals. Profiled with immunoSEQ multiplex PCR; TCRdb holds only in-frame clones, not every one. The repertoire holds over 2 million clones, with around 96% as singletons. The material sequenced was naive CD8+ T cells sorted from blood. These receptor sequences come from a man aged 18-30 years in good health. CDR3s include the opening cysteine and the closing phenylalanine or tryptophan. The D gene is left open where the match is weak.

v_gene,d_gene,j_gene,CDR3aa
TRBV9,TRBD2,TRBJ2-1,CASSAHTSGISSYNEQFF
TRBV19,TRBD2,TRBJ2-7,CASRPSGSNYEQYF
TRBV5-4,.,TRBJ1-2,CASSPGTSSMANTF
TRBV27,TRBD1,TRBJ2-7,CASSPDRVTDEQYF
TRBV4-1,.,TRBJ1-1,CASSQAAGMNTEAFF
TRBV4-1,.,TRBJ2-3,CASSQEKELADTQYF
TRBV19,.,TRBJ1-2,CASSVRDTELLGYTF
TRBV7-8,TRBD2,TRBJ2-1,CASSIYSGGAGNEQFF
TRBV15,TRBD1,TRBJ2-2,CATSGGPGQGLEVELFF
TRBV6-1,.,TRBJ1-2,CASFPRGPDAYGYTF
TRBV10-2,.,TRBJ2-5,CASSESQETQYF
TRBV11-1,.,TRBJ1-6,CASSHDTNNSPLHF
TRBV6-6,.,TRBJ2-7,CASSYVVGGNEQYF
TRBV5-4,TRBD2,TRBJ2-7,CASSLGGSLHEQYF
TRBV13,.,TRBJ1-4,CASSPAGPNEKLFF
TRBV29-1,.,TRBJ2-2,CSVLSGAGELFF
TRBV7-2,.,TRBJ2-2,CASSPRERVNTGELFF
TRBV6-5,TRBD1,TRBJ2-7,CASSYTLQGAREQYF
TRBV6-5,.,TRBJ1-3,CASSLGAGNTIYF
TRBV5-1,.,TRBJ2-1,CASSPAGYNEQFF
TRBV7-9,.,TRBJ1-6,CASSRSGGVDSPLHF
TRBV6-6,.,TRBJ2-2,CASSRVNTGELFF
TRBV29-1,.,TRBJ1-1,CSVVLNTEAFF
TRBV6-5,.,TRBJ2-1,CASSYAGDTDGEQFF
TRBV4-1,.,TRBJ2-7,CASSQEHSRYEQYF
TRBV4-1,.,TRBJ2-7,CASSPDSYEQYF
TRBV4-1,TRBD2,TRBJ2-3,CASSQELAGVGTDTQYF
TRBV18,.,TRBJ2-7,CASSPSAEQYF
TRBV5-8,.,TRBJ1-5,CASSLVAGNQPQHF
TRBV25-1,.,TRBJ1-2,CASTQGVNYGYTF
TRBV18,.,TRBJ1-1,CASSPPGEGTEAFF
TRBV9,TRBD1,TRBJ1-6,CASSEEGALKSPLHF
TRBV27,TRBD2,TRBJ2-7,CASSLDGTMGTGEQYF
TRBV4-1,TRBD1,TRBJ2-2,CASSHAATGDPNTGELFF
TRBV14,.,TRBJ1-5,CASSQLLDDEGWAQHF
TRBV27,.,TRBJ1-4,CASSLSWGDEKLFF
TRBV6-1,.,TRBJ2-5,CAAGFPQYF
TRBV18,.,TRBJ1-1,CASSRGRMNTEAFF
TRBV7-8,.,TRBJ1-2,CASSGGVGSNYGYTF
TRBV10-1,.,TRBJ2-7,CASSGSGDPLEQYF
TRBV27,.,TRBJ2-7,CASSLSPGTAAYEQYF